The 23 T cell receptor beta chains below come from one sample, sequenced in a study of yellow fever vaccine responses in identical twins. MiXCR, run by TCRdb on the RT-PCR reads, gives a single entry per CDR3 protein. The repertoire holds fewer than 6,000 distinct CDR3 sequences, with 65% as singletons. Source: T cells from blood (PBMCs), unsorted or a sorted subset (not recorded which), taken before or after yellow fever vaccination (not recorded which). The receptors originated from a woman in her late teens or twenties who received the yellow fever vaccine.

V usage is TRBV12-5 and J usage is TRBJ2-1; a possible D gene is TRBD1 (6 bases). V was trimmed by 3 bases and J by 6 bases, leaving 18 bases between them. The V gene's germline CDR1 is LGHNT and CDR2 FRNRAP. The CDR3 is made up of 16 amino acids. CDR3 region: CASGFGGTIGFNEQFF. The CDR3 DNA is TGTGCTAGTGGTTTCGGTGGGACAATCGGCTTCAATGAGCAGTTCTTC.

The V gene is TRBV18, the J gene TRBJ2-1; 9 bases match TRBD2. J gave up 6 bases and V 4 bases, and 10 bases lay outside the gene matches. The CDR3 sequence is 16 residues long. CDR1 and CDR2 from the germline V gene are KGHSH and LQKENI. The CDR3 is CASSRAPLAGINEQFF. In DNA, the CDR3 is TGTGCCAGCTCACGGGCTCCCCTAGCGGGGATCAATGAGCAGTTCTTC.

In its sample, this clonotype was seen once. This sequence joins TRBV20-1 and TRBJ2-1; no definite D call. Germline values: CDR1 DFQATT, CDR2 SNEGSKA (reference sequence). This CDR3 has 13 amino acids. Trimming removed 5 bases from V and 6 bases from J, with 14 bases in between. The DNA of the CDR3 is TGCAGTGCTGGAATCCAATCGTCCAATGAGCAGTTCTTC. This sequence encodes CSAGIQSSNEQFF.

CDR3 in DNA: TGTGCCAGCACGTTGGCTAGCGGGAGTTCCTACGAGCAGTACTTC. It is translated as CASTLASGSSYEQYF. The chain recombines TRBV7-2 with TRBJ2-7; 10 bases align to TRBD2. Germline assignment: CDR1 SGHTA and CDR2 FQGNSA. The CDR3 runs 15 residues. Trimming cost V 7 bases and J 1 base; bases outside gene matches: 7. Combining the CDR3 with reference TRBV7-2 and TRBJ2-7 gives the whole variable domain GAGVSQSPSNKVTEKGKDVELRCDPISGHTALYWYRQSLGQGLEFLIYFQGNSAPDKSGLPSDRFSAERTGGSVSTLTIQRTQQEDSAVYLCASTLASGSSYEQYFGPGTRLTVT.

The rearrangement links TRBV5-5 to TRBJ2-1, with D perhaps assigned TRBD1 or TRBD2 (5 bases each). The CDR3 runs to 13 residues. Germline values: CDR1 SGHKS, CDR2 YYEKEE (reference sequence). The V and J ends lost 4 bases and 9 bases respectively, with 14 bases between them. This chain's CDR3 is CASSPPRGTEQFF. The DNA for the CDR3 is TGTGCCAGCAGCCCCCCGAGGGGTACTGAGCAGTTCTTC.

This chain links TRBV14 with TRBJ1-1; unclear D gene. Germline V CDR1 and CDR2: SGHDN, FVKESK. CDR3 length equals 13 residues. Trimming shortened V by 3 bases and J by 3 bases, and 8 bases separated the two germline ends. The CDR3 loop reads CASSQDLHTEAFF. CDR3 DNA: TGTGCCAGCAGCCAGGATTTACACACTGAAGCTTTCTTT. The whole variable domain, remainder taken from reference TRBV14 and TRBJ1-1, is EAGVTQFPSHSVIEKGQTVTLRCDPISGHDNLYWYRRVMGKEIKFLLHFVKESKQDESGMPNNRFLAERTGGTYSTLKVQPAELEDSGVYFCASSQDLHTEAFFGQGTRLTVV.

By share, this clonotype counts as large (0.1 to 1%). The chain is built from TRBV10-1 and TRBJ1-2; D is undetermined. The V and J ends lost 2 bases and 8 bases respectively, with 12 bases between them. The CDR3 has 13 amino acids. Germline CDR1 is WNHNN and CDR2 is SYGVQD (reference sequence). DNA for the CDR3: TGCGCCAGCAGTGAGAGCTCCTTCGACGGCTACACCTTC. Translation: CASSESSFDGYTF.

This clonotype has more than one count but fewer than ten. The chain is built from TRBV7-3 and TRBJ2-7, with D tentatively TRBD2 (6 bases). The CDR3 runs 14 residues. Germline V gives CDR1 SGHTA, CDR2 FQGTGA. V lost 3 bases and J lost 5, with 14 bases in between. The CDR3 region is CASSLRDNRDEQYF. In DNA, the CDR3 is TGTGCCAGCAGCTTGCGGGATAACAGAGACGAGCAGTACTTC.

This clonotype was picked up a small number of times. V usage is TRBV29-1 and J usage is TRBJ1-2; D gene unclear. Germline values: CDR1 SQVTM, CDR2 ANQGSEA. This CDR3 is built from 13 residues. V lost 0 bases, J lost 4 bases, and 9 bases lay in between. In DNA form, the CDR3 reads TGCAGCGTTGAAGATCTGGCAGGCTATGGCTACACCTTC. Encoded protein: CSVEDLAGYGYTF.

The chain links TRBV12-3 or TRBV12-4 to TRBJ1-1, with D unresolved. The CDR3 is made up of 13 amino acids. V was shortened by 5 bases and J by 1 base, with 8 bases between the two germline ends. The CDR3 region is CASSMDENTEAFF. Written as DNA, the CDR3 is TGTGCCAGCAGTATGGACGAGAACACTGAAGCTTTCTTT.

V usage is TRBV6-1 and J usage is TRBJ1-1; no firm D call. This CDR3 spans 11 amino acids. Germline CDR1 reads MNHNS; CDR2 reads SASEGT. V was shortened by 4 bases and J by 10 bases, with 10 bases between the two germline ends. The CDR3 bases are TGTGCCAGCAGTGTTATCAGGAGAGCTTTCTTT. Protein sequence: CASSVIRRAFF.

V is TRBV20-1 and J is TRBJ2-3; 11 bases map to TRBD2. The CDR3 consists of 13 residues. With 6 bases clipped from V and 4 bases from J, the junction kept 3 bases outside the gene matches. Germline CDR1 and CDR2: DFQATT and SNEGSKA (reference sequence). The CDR3 DNA reads as TGCAGTGCCAAACTAGCGGGAGCAGATACGCAGTATTTT. Its translation is CSAKLAGADTQYF.

The chain couples TRBV4-1 to TRBJ1-2; a possible D gene is TRBD1 (6 bases). CDR1 and CDR2 (germline): MGHRA, YSYEKL. Trimming cost V 8 bases and J 4 bases, with 17 bases left between them. This CDR3 is 14 amino acids long. The DNA for the CDR3 is TGCGCCAGCCATTCGGGGGCGAGTACCTATGGCTACACCTTC. It yields the protein CASHSGASTYGYTF.

This clonotype was found a few times. The chain recombines TRBV19 with TRBJ2-7; no clear D gene. This CDR3 contains 12 residues. In germline, CDR1 is LNHDA, CDR2 SQIVND (reference sequence). The V and J ends lost 3 bases and 5 bases respectively, with 8 bases between them. This CDR3 is CASSIEPNEQYF. The CDR3 DNA sequence: TGTGCCAGTAGTATTGAGCCAAACGAGCAGTACTTC. Combining the CDR3 with reference TRBV19 and TRBJ2-7 gives the whole variable domain DGGITQSPKYLFRKEGQNVTLSCEQNLNHDAMYWYRQDPGQGLRLIYYSQIVNDFQKGDIAEGYSVSREKKESFPLTVTSAQKNPTAFYLCASSIEPNEQYFGPGTRLTVT.

Written as DNA, the CDR3 is TGTGCCAGCAGCCCCGGTTTTTGGGATGTATATGGCTACACCTTC. It is translated as CASSPGFWDVYGYTF. The chain recombines TRBV7-2 with TRBJ1-2; D uncertain. V was trimmed by 5 bases and J by 5 bases, leaving 18 bases between them. The CDR3 is 15 residues long. Germline assignment: CDR1 SGHTA and CDR2 FQGNSA.

The chain uses TRBV28 and TRBJ2-4; no definite D call. The germline gives CDR1 MDHEN, CDR2 SYDVKM. V was clipped by 11 bases and J by 3 bases, with 17 bases between them. The CDR3 extends over 14 amino acids. CDR3 residues: CADPVLFVKNIQYF. The CDR3 DNA sequence: TGTGCCGACCCAGTCCTTTTTGTCAAAAACATTCAGTACTTC.

J is TRBJ2-5 and V is TRBV3-1; D is unclear. Trimming took off 0 bases at V and 4 bases at J, with 12 bases between the two ends. CDR1 is LGHDT and CDR2 is YNNKEL in the germline V gene (reference sequence). CDR3 length: 15 residues. CDR3 sequence: CASSQDGVLGETQYF. For the CDR3, the DNA is TGTGCCAGCAGCCAAGATGGTGTTCTCGGAGAGACCCAGTACTTC.

V gene TRBV29-1 combines with J gene TRBJ2-7; 7 bases fit TRBD2. The V gene end was trimmed by 5 bases and the J gene end by 3 bases; junction bases not matched to a gene: 7. CDR3 length: 13 residues. The germline V gene has CDR1 SQVTM and CDR2 ANQGSEA. The CDR3 spells CSVYAGDRYEQYF. The DNA of the CDR3 is TGCAGCGTTTATGCGGGAGACCGCTACGAGCAGTACTTC.

This chain connects TRBV3-1 to TRBJ1-2; D remains unclear. The CDR3 extends over 13 amino acids. CDR1 is LGHDT, CDR2 YNNKEL, per germline (reference sequence). V gave up 4 bases and J gave up 7 bases, with 13 bases separating them. The CDR3 protein is CASSPADLRGYTF. In DNA form, the CDR3 reads TGTGCCAGCAGCCCGGCCGACCTACGTGGCTACACCTTC.

This chain uses TRBV11-3 with TRBJ2-1; either TRBD1 or TRBD2 may supply D (5 bases each). Trimming removed 5 bases at V and 6 bases at J, with 14 bases between. The CDR3 is 14 residues long. Germline values: CDR1 SGHNT, CDR2 YENEEA. As DNA, the CDR3 is TGTGCCAGCAGCCCTGCCGGGACCCCCAATGAGCAGTTCTTC. It yields the protein CASSPAGTPNEQFF.

The table lists this clonotype with a few counts. V usage is TRBV18 and J usage is TRBJ2-6, with 10 bases matching TRBD1. CDR3 length: 17 residues. V trimming: 3 bases; J trimming: 0 bases; junction bases outside the gene matches: 2. In germline, CDR1 is KGHSH, CDR2 LQKENI. The CDR3 loop is CASSPGTGVSGANVLTF. The CDR3 bases are TGTGCCAGCTCACCCGGGACAGGGGTCTCTGGGGCCAACGTCCTGACTTTC.

This chain joins TRBV29-1 and TRBJ1-1; tentative D call: TRBD1 (6 bases). V lost 3 bases to trimming and J lost 3 bases, with 14 bases between them. CDR3 length equals 14 residues. The germline CDR1 and CDR2 sequences are SQVTM and ANQGSEA. DNA for the CDR3: TGCAGCGTTGACAGACAGGCGACCTACACTGAAGCTTTCTTT. It codes for CSVDRQATYTEAFF. Combining the CDR3 with reference TRBV29-1 and TRBJ1-1 gives the whole variable domain SAVISQKPSRDICQRGTSLTIQCQVDSQVTMMFWYRQQPGQSLTLIATANQGSEATYESGFVIDKFPISRPNLTFSTLTVSNMSPEDSSIYLCSVDRQATYTEAFFGQGTRLTVV.

The V call is TRBV9, the J call TRBJ2-1; 8 bases agree with TRBD2. There are 13 residues in the CDR3. Germline V gene sequence: CDR1 SGDLS, CDR2 YYNGEE. V trimming: 3 bases; J trimming: 5 bases; junction bases outside the gene matches: 1. The CDR3 bases are TGTGCCAGCAGCGGGACTAGCCACAATGAGCAGTTCTTC. Translating it yields CASSGTSHNEQFF.